In this sample, the clone carrying this T cell receptor beta chain turned up once. The target antigen is unknown. From the approximately 120-subject validation cohort, which was separate from the roughly 700-subject first cohort, the donors were drawn. Method: immunoSEQ multiplex PCR; TCRdb's copy keeps in-frame clones and lacks some. The sample lists about 180,000 clones, roughly 85% occurring once. The data belong to a study of cytomegalovirus exposure and HLA in healthy donors. Study overall: The roughly 110 validation repertoires were reported in a later analysis to have been generated on the same platform as the roughly 680 first-cohort repertoires.

CDR3 size: 13 residues. Unmatched junction bases numbered 4, after V lost 8 bases and J lost 5 bases. Germline CDR1 and CDR2: MDHEN and SYDVKM. The study's findings and limits: Many donors carried some public TCRs, although rarity characterized most TCR sequences. Cytomegalovirus-associated status was assigned to around 160 TCR beta chains.

This TCR derives from a man aged 18 to 35 in good health and CMV-seropositive. The material sequenced was PBMCs. V gene TRBV28 combines with J gene TRBJ2-5; TRBD2 matches 11 bases. As DNA, the CDR3 is TGTGCCAGCGGGCTAGCGGGAGGTGAGACCCAGTACTTC. Translated: CASGLAGGETQYF.